These T cell receptor beta chains were read from a single sample in a study of cytomegalovirus exposure and HLA in healthy donors. Profiled with immunoSEQ multiplex PCR; TCRdb holds only in-frame clones, not every one. Of some 130,000 clones listed, 75% to 85% were seen once; the top ten hold about 8.1%. Input material: PBMCs. The receptors shown here come from a woman aged 50 to 60 in good health and CMV-seropositive. Each CDR3 is given with its conserved first and last residue. A D gene is named only where the DNA matches it firmly. Only part of the rows carry a size: once, few, many, or a class if the clone is expanded.

>few|NA|TRBJ2-3|TRBV4-1
CASSPGRAPDTQYF
TGCGCCAGCAGCCCTGGCAGGGCCCCAGATACGCAGTATTTT
>NA|NA|TRBJ2-2|TRBV7-3
CASSLTVDTTNTGELFF
TGTGCCAGCAGCCTCACGGTAGACACAACGAACACCGGGGAGCTGTTTTTT
>NA|NA|TRBJ1-3|TRBV10-3
CATRIDSGNTIYF
TGTGCCACGCGTATCGACTCTGGAAACACCATATATTTT
>NA|NA|TRBJ1-1|TRBV11-2
CASSLVFGRQMNTEAFF
TGTGCCAGCAGCTTGGTTTTTGGCAGACAAATGAACACTGAAGCTTTCTTT
>NA|TRBD1|TRBJ2-5|TRBV11-2
CASSLAGGRETQYF
TGTGCCAGCAGCTTGGCAGGGGGCCGGGAGACCCAGTACTTC
>NA|TRBD1|TRBJ1-2|TRBV28
CASSLSDRASGYTF
TGTGCCAGCAGTTTAAGTGACAGGGCTTCTGGCTACACCTTC
>NA|TRBD1|TRBJ2-7|TRBV7-9
CASSKGQGSYEQYF
TGTGCCAGCAGCAAGGGACAGGGTTCCTACGAGCAGTACTTC
>NA|NA|TRBJ1-2|TRBV4-2
CASSQDSINYGYTF
TGTGCCAGCAGCCAAGATTCTATTAACTATGGCTACACCTTC
>few|NA|TRBJ1-5|TRBV6-1
CASSEAEGGQPQHF
TGTGCCAGCAGTGAAGCCGAGGGCGGCCAGCCCCAGCATTTT
>NA|TRBD1|TRBJ2-7|TRBV11-2
CASSFPGTGYEQYF
TGTGCCAGCAGCTTCCCCGGGACAGGCTACGAGCAGTACTTC
>NA|TRBD1|TRBJ2-2|TRBV6-1
CASRYDRGNTGELFF
TGTGCCAGCAGATACGACAGGGGGAACACCGGGGAGCTGTTTTTT
>NA|NA|TRBJ1-4|TRBV5-4
CASSLGGSTNEKLFF
TGTGCCAGCAGCTTAGGCGGTTCAACTAATGAAAAACTGTTTTTT
>NA|NA|TRBJ1-2|TRBV2
CASSDGMEVPGYTF
TGTGCCAGCAGTGACGGGATGGAAGTTCCAGGCTACACCTTC
>NA|TRBD2|TRBJ2-1|TRBV10-1
CASSPGLAGEGAYNEQFF
TGCGCCAGCAGTCCGGGACTAGCGGGAGAAGGGGCCTACAATGAGCAGTTCTTC
>once|TRBD2|TRBJ2-5|TRBV4-1
CASSPLSRGGAGETQYF
TGCGCCAGCAGTCCTCTCTCTCGGGGGGGGGCCGGGGAGACCCAGTACTTC
>NA|NA|TRBJ2-7|TRBV6-1
CASSELYGFSYEQYF
TGTGCCAGCAGTGAACTTTACGGGTTTTCCTACGAGCAGTACTTC
>NA|NA|TRBJ1-2|TRBV19
CASRLSGGEVSYGYTF
TGTGCCAGTAGATTAAGTGGCGGGGAAGTTTCTTATGGCTACACCTTC
>NA|NA|TRBJ1-2|TRBV7-2
CASSLYNNYGYTF
TGTGCCAGCAGCCTTTATAATAACTATGGCTACACCTTC
>NA|NA|TRBJ1-1|TRBV14
CASSLSLGGVEAFF
TGTGCCAGCAGCCTTTCCTTGGGGGGGGTAGAAGCTTTCTTT
>NA|NA|TRBJ2-7|TRBV7-2
CASSVDYLEQYF
TGTGCCAGCAGCGTGGACTACCTTGAGCAGTACTTC
>NA|TRBD1|TRBJ1-1|TRBV28
CASSFTGQITEAFF
TGTGCCAGCAGTTTCACGGGACAGATCACTGAAGCTTTCTTT
>NA|NA|TRBJ1-5|TRBV5-4
CASSSDKNQPQHF
TGTGCCAGCAGCTCTGACAAAAATCAGCCCCAGCATTTT
>once|NA|TRBJ1-5|TRBV19
CASSMIGFGDSNQPQHF
TGTGCCAGTAGTATGATCGGGTTCGGAGATAGCAATCAGCCCCAGCATTTT
>once|TRBD1|TRBJ1-1|TRBV7-2
CASSLARGAQSAFF
TGTGCCAGCAGCTTAGCCAGGGGGGCGCAATCAGCTTTCTTT
>NA|NA|TRBJ1-1|TRBV7-2
CASTMQGRLGTEAFF
TGTGCCAGCACCATGCAGGGGCGCCTGGGCACTGAAGCTTTCTTT
>once|TRBD1|TRBJ1-2|TRBV5-5
CASSFSGTGDGYTF
TGTGCCAGCAGCTTTTCCGGGACAGGGGATGGCTACACCTTC
>NA|TRBD1|TRBJ1-3|TRBV4-1
CASSQPTGVLGNTIYF
TGCGCCAGCAGCCAACCCACAGGGGTTTTGGGAAACACCATATATTTT
>NA|TRBD1|TRBJ1-3|TRBV7-3
CASSLTGTGRGNTIYF
TGTGCCAGCAGCTTAACTGGGACAGGGCGTGGAAACACCATATATTTT
>NA|NA|TRBJ1-4|TRBV9
CASSRTRQSEKLFF
TGTGCCAGCTCCCGGACACGGCAGAGCGAAAAACTGTTTTTT
>few|TRBD2|TRBJ2-2|TRBV27
CASSSRLALTGELFF
TGTGCCAGCAGTTCTCGACTAGCGCTAACCGGGGAGCTGTTTTTT